This TCR beta chain was sequenced in a study of blood T cell repertoires in COVID-19. Losses at the gene ends were 2 bases for V and 2 bases for J; bases not matched to a gene: 5. Germline CDR1 SGHTA, CDR2 FQGTGA. There are 18 residues in the CDR3. Libraries were prepared by immunoSEQ multiplex PCR; TCRdb keeps only in-frame clonotypes and omits some of them. The sample yields about 140,000 clones, over 60% seen once. The chain couples TRBV7-3 to TRBJ2-1; 14 bases match TRBD2. The TCR sequence derives from a woman at least 80 years old with active or convalescent COVID-19. The sample consisted of peripheral blood. CDR3 nucleotides: TGTGCCAGCAGCTTACGAAAGACTAGCGGGGGGGCCTACAATGAGCAGTTCTTC. Its translation is CASSLRKTSGGAYNEQFF.